A selection of T cell receptor beta chains follows, all from one sample in a study of cytomegalovirus exposure and HLA in healthy donors. Sequencing used immunoSEQ multiplex PCR; TCRdb keeps in-frame clones, though not all of them. Of over 150,000 clones in the sample, roughly 80% are singletons; the top ten hold about 4.7%. The sample comprised PBMCs. These receptors came from a man in his thirties or forties in good health and CMV-seronegative. Each CDR3 is given with its conserved first and last residue. A D gene is named only where the DNA matches it firmly. Not all rows give a size; the values are once, few, many and, for expanded clones, a class.

J: TRBJ1-1; D: NA; V: TRBV11-2; size: NA; CDR3: CASSSLQGPRGTEAFF; DNA: TGTGCCAGCAGTTCCTTACAGGGCCCGAGAGGCACTGAAGCTTTCTTT
J: TRBJ1-4; D: NA; V: TRBV18; size: NA; CDR3: CASSPEETFAATNEKLFF; DNA: TGTGCCAGCTCACCCGAGGAGACTTTCGCCGCAACTAATGAAAAACTGTTTTTT
J: TRBJ1-5; D: TRBD1; V: TRBV7-2; size: NA; CDR3: CASSLGQGARQPQHF; DNA: TGTGCCAGCAGCTTAGGACAGGGGGCGCGTCAGCCCCAGCATTTT
J: TRBJ2-2; D: TRBD1; V: TRBV2; size: NA; CDR3: CASSITGTGSTGELFF; DNA: TGTGCCAGCAGTATAACCGGGACAGGGTCAACCGGGGAGCTGTTTTTT
J: TRBJ2-7; D: TRBD1; V: TRBV29-1; size: NA; CDR3: CSVATGSYEQYF; DNA: TGCAGCGTTGCGACAGGGTCCTACGAGCAGTACTTC
J: TRBJ2-7; D: NA; V: TRBV27; size: NA; CDR3: CASSPQEGALNEQYF; DNA: TGTGCTAGCAGCCCGCAGGAGGGGGCATTAAACGAGCAGTACTTC
J: TRBJ1-2; D: TRBD1; V: TRBV18; size: NA; CDR3: CASSQDRVGPGGYTF; DNA: TGTGCCAGCTCACAGGACAGGGTAGGCCCCGGTGGCTACACCTTC
J: TRBJ2-7; D: NA; V: TRBV2; size: NA; CDR3: CASSPGHPYEQYF; DNA: TGTGCCAGCAGCCCGGGACACCCCTACGAGCAGTACTTC
J: TRBJ1-1; D: NA; V: TRBV7-2; size: NA; CDR3: CASSLSSGFGTEAFF; DNA: TGTGCCAGCAGCTTATCATCCGGGTTCGGCACTGAAGCTTTCTTT
J: TRBJ2-7; D: TRBD1; V: TRBV28; size: few; CDR3: CASSFNPGTGNEQYF; DNA: TGTGCCAGCAGTTTCAATCCCGGGACAGGGAACGAGCAGTACTTC
J: TRBJ1-5; D: NA; V: TRBV6-1; size: NA; CDR3: CASMASNQPQHF; DNA: TGTGCCAGCATGGCTAGCAATCAGCCCCAGCATTTT